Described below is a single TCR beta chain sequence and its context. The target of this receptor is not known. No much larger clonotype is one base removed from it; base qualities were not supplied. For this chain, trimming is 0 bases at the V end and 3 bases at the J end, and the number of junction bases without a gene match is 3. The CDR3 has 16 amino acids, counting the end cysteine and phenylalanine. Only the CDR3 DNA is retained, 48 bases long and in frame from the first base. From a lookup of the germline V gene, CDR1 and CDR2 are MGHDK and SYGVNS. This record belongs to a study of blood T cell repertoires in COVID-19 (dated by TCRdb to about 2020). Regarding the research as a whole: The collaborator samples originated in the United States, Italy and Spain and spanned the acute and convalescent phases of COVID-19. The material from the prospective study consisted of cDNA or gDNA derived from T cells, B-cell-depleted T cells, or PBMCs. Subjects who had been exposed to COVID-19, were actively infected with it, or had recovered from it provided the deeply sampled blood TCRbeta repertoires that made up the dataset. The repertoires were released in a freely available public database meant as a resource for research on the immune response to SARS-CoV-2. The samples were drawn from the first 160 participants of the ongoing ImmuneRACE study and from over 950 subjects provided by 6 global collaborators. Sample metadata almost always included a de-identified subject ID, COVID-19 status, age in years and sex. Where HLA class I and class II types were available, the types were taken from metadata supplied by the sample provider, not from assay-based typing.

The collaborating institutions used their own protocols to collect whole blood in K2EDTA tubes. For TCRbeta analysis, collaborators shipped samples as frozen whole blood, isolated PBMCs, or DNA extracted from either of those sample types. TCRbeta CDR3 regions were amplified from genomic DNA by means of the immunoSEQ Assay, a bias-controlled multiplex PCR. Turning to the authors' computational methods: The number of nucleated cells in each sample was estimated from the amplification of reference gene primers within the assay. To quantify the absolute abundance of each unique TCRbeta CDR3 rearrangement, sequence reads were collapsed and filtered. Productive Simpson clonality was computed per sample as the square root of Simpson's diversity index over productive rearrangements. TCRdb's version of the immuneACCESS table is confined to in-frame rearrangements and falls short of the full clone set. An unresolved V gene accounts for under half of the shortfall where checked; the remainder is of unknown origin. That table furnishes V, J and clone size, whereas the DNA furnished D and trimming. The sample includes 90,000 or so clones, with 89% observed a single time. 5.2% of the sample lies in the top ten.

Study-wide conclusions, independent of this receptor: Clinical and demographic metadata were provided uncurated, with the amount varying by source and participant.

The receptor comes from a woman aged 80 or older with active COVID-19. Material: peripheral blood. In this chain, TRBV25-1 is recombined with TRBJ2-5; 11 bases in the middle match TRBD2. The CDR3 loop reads CASSEYQTSGKETQYF. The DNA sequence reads TGTGCCAGCAGTGAATATCAGACTAGCGGGAAAGAGACCCAGTACTTC.